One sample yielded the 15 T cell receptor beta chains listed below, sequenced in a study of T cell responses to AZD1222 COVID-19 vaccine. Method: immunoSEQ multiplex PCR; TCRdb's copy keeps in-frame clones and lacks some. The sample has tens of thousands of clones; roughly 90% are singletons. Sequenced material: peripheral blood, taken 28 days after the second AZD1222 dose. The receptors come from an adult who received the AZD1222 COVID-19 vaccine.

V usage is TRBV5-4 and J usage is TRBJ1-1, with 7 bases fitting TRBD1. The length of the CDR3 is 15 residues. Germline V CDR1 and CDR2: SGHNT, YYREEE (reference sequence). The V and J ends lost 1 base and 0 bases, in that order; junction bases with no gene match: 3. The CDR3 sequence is CASSLPGTVNTEAFF. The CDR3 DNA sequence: TGTGCCAGCAGCTTGCCGGGGACAGTGAACACTGAAGCTTTCTTT. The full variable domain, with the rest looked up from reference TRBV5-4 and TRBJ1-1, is ETGVTQSPTHLIKTRGQQVTLRCSSQSGHNTVSWYQQALGQGPQFIFQYYREEENGRGNFPPRFSGLQFPNYSSELNVNALELDDSALYLCASSLPGTVNTEAFFGQGTRLTVV.

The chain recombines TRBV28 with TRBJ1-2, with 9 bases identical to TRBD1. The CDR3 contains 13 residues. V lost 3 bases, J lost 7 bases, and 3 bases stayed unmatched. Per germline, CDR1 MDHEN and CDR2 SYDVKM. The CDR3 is CASSFTGGFGYTF. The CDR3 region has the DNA TGTGCCAGCAGTTTTACAGGGGGCTTTGGCTACACCTTC.

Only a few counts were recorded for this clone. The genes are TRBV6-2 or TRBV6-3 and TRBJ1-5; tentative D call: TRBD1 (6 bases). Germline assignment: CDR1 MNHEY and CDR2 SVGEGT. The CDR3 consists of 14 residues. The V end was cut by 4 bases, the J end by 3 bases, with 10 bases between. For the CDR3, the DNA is TGTGCCAGCAGTTGGGGACATTACAATCAGCCCCAGCATTTT. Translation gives CASSWGHYNQPQHF.

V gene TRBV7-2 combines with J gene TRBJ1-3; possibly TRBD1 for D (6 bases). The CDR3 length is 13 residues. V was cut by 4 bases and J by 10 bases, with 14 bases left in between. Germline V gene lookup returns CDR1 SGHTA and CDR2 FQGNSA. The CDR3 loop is CASSWGDRTTIYF. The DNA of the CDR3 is TGTGCCAGCAGCTGGGGAGACAGGACAACCATATATTTT.

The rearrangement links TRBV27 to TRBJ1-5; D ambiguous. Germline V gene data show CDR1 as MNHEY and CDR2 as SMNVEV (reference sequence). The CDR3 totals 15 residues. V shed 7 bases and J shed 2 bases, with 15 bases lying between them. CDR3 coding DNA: TGTGCCAGCAAGCAGGCTGAAGCGGGCAATCAGCCCCAGCATTTT. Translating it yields CASKQAEAGNQPQHF.

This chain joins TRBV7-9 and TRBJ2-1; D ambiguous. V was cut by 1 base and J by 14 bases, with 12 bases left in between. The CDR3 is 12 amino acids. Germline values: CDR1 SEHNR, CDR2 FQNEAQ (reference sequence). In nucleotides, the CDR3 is TGTGCCAGCAGCTTAGATGGGCAGCCGGAGTTCTTC. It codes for CASSLDGQPEFF.

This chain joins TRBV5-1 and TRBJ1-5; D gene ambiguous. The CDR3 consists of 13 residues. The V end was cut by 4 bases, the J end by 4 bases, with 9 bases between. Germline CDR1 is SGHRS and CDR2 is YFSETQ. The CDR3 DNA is TGCGCCAGCAGCAAGGGTGATAATCAGCCCCAGCATTTT. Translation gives CASSKGDNQPQHF.

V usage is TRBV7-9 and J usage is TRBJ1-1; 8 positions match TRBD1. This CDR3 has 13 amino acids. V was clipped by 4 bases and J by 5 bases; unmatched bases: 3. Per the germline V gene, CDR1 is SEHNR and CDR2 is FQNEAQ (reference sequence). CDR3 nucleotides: TGTGCCAGCAGCTCAGGGGGCCGTACTGAAGCTTTCTTT. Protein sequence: CASSSGGRTEAFF.

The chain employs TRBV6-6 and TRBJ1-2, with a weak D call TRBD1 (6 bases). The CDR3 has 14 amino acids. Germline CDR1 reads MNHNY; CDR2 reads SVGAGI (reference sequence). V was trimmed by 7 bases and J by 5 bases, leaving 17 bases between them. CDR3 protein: CASTQTRGKYGYTF. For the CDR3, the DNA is TGTGCCAGCACCCAGACCAGGGGAAAGTATGGCTACACCTTC.

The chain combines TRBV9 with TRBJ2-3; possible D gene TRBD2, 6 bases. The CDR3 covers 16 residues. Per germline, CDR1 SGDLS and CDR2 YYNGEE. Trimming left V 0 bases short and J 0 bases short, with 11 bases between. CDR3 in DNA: TGTGCCAGCAGCGTAGCTGGGGGAGGCAGCACAGATACGCAGTATTTT. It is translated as CASSVAGGGSTDTQYF.

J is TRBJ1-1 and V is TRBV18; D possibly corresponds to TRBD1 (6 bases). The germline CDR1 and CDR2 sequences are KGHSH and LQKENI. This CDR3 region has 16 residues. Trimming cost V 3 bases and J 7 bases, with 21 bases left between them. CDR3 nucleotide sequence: TGTGCCAGCTCACCGATTTTTCGGGGGGCCCACAGTGAAGCTTTCTTT. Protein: CASSPIFRGAHSEAFF.

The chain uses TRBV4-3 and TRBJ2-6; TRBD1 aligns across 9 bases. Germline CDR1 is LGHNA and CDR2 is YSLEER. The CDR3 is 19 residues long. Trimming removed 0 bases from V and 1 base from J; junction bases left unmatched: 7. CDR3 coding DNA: TGCGCCAGCAGCCAAGATCTCAGGACAGGGGCTTCTGGGGCCAACGTCCTGACTTTC. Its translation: CASSQDLRTGASGANVLTF.

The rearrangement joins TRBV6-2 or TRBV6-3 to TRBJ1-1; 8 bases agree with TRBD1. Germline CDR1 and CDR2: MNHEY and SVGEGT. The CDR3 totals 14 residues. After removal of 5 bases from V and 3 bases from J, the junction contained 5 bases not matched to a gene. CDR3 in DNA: TGTGCCAGCAGTAGCGGACAGGGAGACACTGAAGCTTTCTTT. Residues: CASSSGQGDTEAFF.

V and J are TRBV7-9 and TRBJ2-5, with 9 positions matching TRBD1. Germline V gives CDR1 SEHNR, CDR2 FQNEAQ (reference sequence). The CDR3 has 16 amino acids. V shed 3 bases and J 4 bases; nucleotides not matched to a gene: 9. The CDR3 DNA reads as TGTGCCAGCAGCTTCTCCCCGGGACAGGGAGTAGAGACCCAGTACTTC. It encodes CASSFSPGQGVETQYF. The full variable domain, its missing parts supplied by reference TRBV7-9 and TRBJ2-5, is DTGVSQNPRHKITKRGQNVTFRCDPISEHNRLYWYRQTLGQGPEFLTYFQNEAQLEKSRLLSDRFSAERPKGSFSTLEIQRTEQGDSAMYLCASSFSPGQGVETQYFGPGTRLLVL.

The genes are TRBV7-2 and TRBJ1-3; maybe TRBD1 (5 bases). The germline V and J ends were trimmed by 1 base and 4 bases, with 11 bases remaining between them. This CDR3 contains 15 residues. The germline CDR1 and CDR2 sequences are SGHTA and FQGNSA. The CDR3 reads CASSLGGTRGNTIYF. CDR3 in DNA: TGTGCCAGCAGCTTAGGGGGCACTAGAGGAAACACCATATATTTT.